This TCR beta chain was documented in a study of T-cell reconstitution after alpha-beta-depleted transplantation in children. The CDR3 is 16 residues long. Germline V gives CDR1 DFQATT, CDR2 SNEGSKA (reference sequence). V shed 0 bases and J shed 0 bases, with 9 bases lying between them. Many counts were recorded for this clonotype. Its antigen is unidentified. TCRbeta library construction was performed incorporating unique molecular identifiers. Using its own MiXCR run on the PCR reads, TCRdb lists one record per CDR3 protein. The sample lists around 180,000 distinct CDR3 sequences; 11% were seen once. Whole-study findings and limits: Two months or so post-transplant, alpha-beta T cells reportedly derived from several hundred expanded graft clones. Certain patients had high TCRbeta diversity at day 60, and it came from recipient T cells and thymic progenitors that survived. After one year, T-cell counts and TCRbeta diversity mostly came from new T cells.

This receptor was taken from a boy aged 2 to 10 with acute myeloid leukemia, due to receive a stem cell transplant. V is TRBV20-1 and J is TRBJ1-6; D unclear. The sample was PBMCs, taken before TCRalphabeta/CD19-depleted stem cell transplant. This chain's CDR3 is CSARDERSSYNSPLHF. In nucleotides, the CDR3 is TGCAGTGCTAGAGATGAAAGGAGCTCCTATAATTCACCCCTCCACTTT.